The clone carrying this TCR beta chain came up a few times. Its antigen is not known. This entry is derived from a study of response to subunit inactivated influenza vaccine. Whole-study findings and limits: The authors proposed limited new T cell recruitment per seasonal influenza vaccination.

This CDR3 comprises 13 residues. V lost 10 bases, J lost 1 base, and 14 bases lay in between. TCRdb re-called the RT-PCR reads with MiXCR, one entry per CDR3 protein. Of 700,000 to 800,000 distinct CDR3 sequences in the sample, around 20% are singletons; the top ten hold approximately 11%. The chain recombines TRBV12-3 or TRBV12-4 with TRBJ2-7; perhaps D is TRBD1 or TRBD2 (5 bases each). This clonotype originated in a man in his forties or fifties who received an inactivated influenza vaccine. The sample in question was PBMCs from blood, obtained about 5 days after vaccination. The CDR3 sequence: CATRRDGSYEQYF. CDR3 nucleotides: TGTGCCACCAGACGGGACGGGTCCTACGAGCAGTACTTC.